The 24 T cell receptor beta chains reported below all come from one sample, sequenced in a study of T cells expressing NK-cell markers. For each CDR3 protein, TCRdb gives one entry from its re-call of the 5' RACE reads, without DNA. Its listing shows about 460,000 distinct CDR3 sequences. The sequenced sample consisted of blood T cells: a sorted CD56 or NKG2C T cell subset, CD4+ or CD8+ T cells, or bulk PBMC T cells (not recorded which). Receptors originate from a woman in her fifties or sixties in good health.

This rearrangement joins TRBV20-1 to TRBJ2-1. The length of the CDR3 is 13 residues. Germline V CDR1 and CDR2: DFQATT, SNEGSKA (reference sequence). This chain's CDR3 is CSASIGRTPEQFF.

The gene calls are TRBV20-1 and TRBJ2-4; TCRdb reports TRBD1, a call that lacks DNA to check it against. Germline-derived CDR1 and CDR2 are DFQATT and SNEGSKA (reference sequence). The CDR3 extends over 15 amino acids. CDR3 residues: CSATTPRGAKNIQYF.

The rearrangement links TRBV6-5 to TRBJ2-1; TCRdb calls TRBD1, which cannot be checked without DNA. The germline V gene encodes CDR1 MNHEY and CDR2 SVGAGI. The CDR3 is made up of 15 amino acids. CDR3 in amino acids: CASRMTGAGYNEQFF.

This chain links TRBV29-1 with TRBJ1-2. The CDR3 consists of 12 residues. From germline, CDR1 is SQVTM and CDR2 ANQGSEA. The CDR3 region is CSVEQDDYGYTF.

The rearrangement links TRBV4-2 to TRBJ1-4; absent DNA, TCRdb's TRBD1 call cannot be checked. The germline V gene has CDR1 LGHNA and CDR2 YNFKEQ. The CDR3 sequence is 14 residues long. The CDR3 loop is CASSRGWENEKLFF.

This chain links TRBV2 with TRBJ2-3; TCRdb picks TRBD1, but there is no DNA to check that call. Germline CDR1 reads SNHLY; CDR2 reads FYNNEI. This CDR3 spans 17 amino acids. CDR3 loop: CASSENRPRGGTDTQYF.

The V and J genes are TRBV12-3 or TRBV12-4 and TRBJ2-2; TCRdb gives TRBD2 as the D gene, but with no DNA this cannot be confirmed. The CDR3 is 14 residues long. CDR3 region: CASRKAGRPGELFF.

V gene TRBV5-5 combines with J gene TRBJ2-6; TCRdb designates TRBD1, a call that cannot be tested without DNA. CDR1 SGHKS and CDR2 YYEKEE come from the germline V gene (reference sequence). The CDR3 has 16 amino acids. The CDR3 reads CASSSLTGSGANVLTF.

J is TRBJ2-2 and V is TRBV6-6; TCRdb outputs TRBD2, but without DNA this stays unchecked. Germline assignment: CDR1 MNHNY and CDR2 SVGAGI (reference sequence). The CDR3 length is 14 residues. The CDR3 spells CASSYSGGEGELFF.

The CDR3 reads CASSPSPYSTDTQYF. This sequence joins TRBV5-1 and TRBJ2-3; absent DNA, TCRdb's TRBD2 call cannot be checked. CDR1 SGHRS and CDR2 YFSETQ come from the germline V gene. This CDR3 region has 15 residues.

The V gene is TRBV20-1, the J gene TRBJ2-4; TCRdb selects TRBD2, and the lack of DNA leaves this call unchecked. The CDR3 extends over 17 amino acids. Germline V gene data show CDR1 as DFQATT and CDR2 as SNEGSKA (reference sequence). CDR3: CSARAGTSGMGKNIQYF.

The chain is built from TRBV6-2 or TRBV6-3 and TRBJ2-7; the TCRdb D gene call, TRBD2, has no DNA to confirm it. CDR1 is MNHEY, CDR2 SVGEGT, per germline. CDR3 length: 14 amino acids. The CDR3 loop reads CASTPTSGKYEQYF.

The V and J genes are TRBV28 and TRBJ2-1; the TCRdb call, TRBD2, lacks DNA for checking. Germline V CDR1 and CDR2: MDHEN, SYDVKM. The CDR3 is made up of 12 amino acids. Here the CDR3 reads CASSSPRYEQFF.

The CDR3 region is CASSQVSRGNYGYTF. The chain links TRBV4-1 to TRBJ1-2; TCRdb lists TRBD1, though no DNA is available to test this call. The CDR3 spans 15 residues. Germline assignment: CDR1 MGHRA and CDR2 YSYEKL.

This chain connects TRBV4-1 to TRBJ2-3. There are 15 residues in the CDR3. CDR1 is MGHRA, CDR2 YSYEKL, per germline. CDR3 sequence reads: CASSQPGASTDTQYF.

The chain uses TRBV20-1 and TRBJ2-3. Germline V gene lookup returns CDR1 DFQATT and CDR2 SNEGSKA (reference sequence). The CDR3 is 13 amino acids. The CDR3: CSARDQPSNTQYF.

The chain employs TRBV7-2 and TRBJ2-7; the D call from TCRdb, TRBD1, cannot be confirmed without DNA. CDR1 is SGHTA and CDR2 is FQGNSA in the germline V gene. This CDR3 region has 13 residues. CDR3 in amino acids: CASSQVQGYEQYF.

The chain combines TRBV28 with TRBJ2-7; TCRdb selects TRBD2, and the lack of DNA leaves this call unchecked. CDR1 is MDHEN and CDR2 is SYDVKM in the germline V gene. The CDR3 runs to 14 residues. The CDR3 loop is CASRPTSGMYEQYF.

The chain links TRBV11-2 to TRBJ1-2. CDR3 length: 12 residues. The germline V gene encodes CDR1 SGHAT and CDR2 FQNNGV. CDR3 sequence: CASSSEGNGYTF.

V is TRBV7-6 and J is TRBJ2-1; there is no DNA to check the TCRdb D call of TRBD2. CDR1 is SGHVS, CDR2 FNYEAQ, per germline. CDR3 size: 13 residues. The CDR3 sequence: CASSHGAGAEQFF.

The chain carries TRBV28 and TRBJ2-2; there is no DNA to check the TCRdb D call of TRBD1. The CDR3 is 14 residues long. Germline loops: CDR1 MDHEN, CDR2 SYDVKM. CDR3: CASMGQLNTGELFF. The full variable domain, in which reference TRBV28 and TRBJ2-2 provide the parts outside the CDR3, is DVKVTQSSRYLVKRTGEKVFLECVQDMDHENMFWYRQDPGLGLRLIYFSYDVKMKEKGDIPEGYSVSREKKERFSLILESASTNQTSMYLCASMGQLNTGELFFGEGSRLTVL.

CDR3 sequence: CASSQARGGLAGQEQFF. The V and J genes are TRBV3-1 and TRBJ2-1; checking the TCRdb D call of TRBD2 is not possible without DNA. This CDR3 comprises 17 residues. Germline-derived CDR1 and CDR2 are LGHDT and YNNKEL (reference sequence).

The chain has TRBV20-1 and TRBJ2-3; the TCRdb call, TRBD2, lacks DNA for checking. The CDR3 totals 15 residues. Germline lookup yields CDR1 DFQATT and CDR2 SNEGSKA (reference sequence). The CDR3 reads CSARDRLAGWNTQYF.

The chain carries TRBV15 and TRBJ1-1. The CDR3 is made up of 15 amino acids. Germline CDR1 LNHNV, CDR2 YYDKDF (reference sequence). CDR3 region: CATSREGGKNTEAFF.